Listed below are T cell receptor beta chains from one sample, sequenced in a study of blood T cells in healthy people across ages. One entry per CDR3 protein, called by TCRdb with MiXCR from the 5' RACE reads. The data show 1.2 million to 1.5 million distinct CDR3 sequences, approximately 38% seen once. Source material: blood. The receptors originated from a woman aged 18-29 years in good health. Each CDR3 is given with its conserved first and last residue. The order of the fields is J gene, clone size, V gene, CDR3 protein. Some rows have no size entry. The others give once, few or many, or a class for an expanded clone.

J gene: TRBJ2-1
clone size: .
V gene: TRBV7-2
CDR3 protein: CASSLLGVLNEQFF

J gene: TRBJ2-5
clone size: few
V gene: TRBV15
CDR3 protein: CATSRVGLETQYF

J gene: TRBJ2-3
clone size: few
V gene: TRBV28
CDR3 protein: CASKTSGRPTDTQYF

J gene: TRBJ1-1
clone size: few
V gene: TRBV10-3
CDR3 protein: CAITHTGNTEAFF

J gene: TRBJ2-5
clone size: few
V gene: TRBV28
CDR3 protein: CASIEAGKGQETQYF

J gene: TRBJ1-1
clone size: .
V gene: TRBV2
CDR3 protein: CASMEGTTEAFF

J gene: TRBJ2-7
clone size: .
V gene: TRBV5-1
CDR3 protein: CASSLTAPGYEQYF

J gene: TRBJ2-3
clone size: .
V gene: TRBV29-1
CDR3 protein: CSVTGTSGRSSATDTQYF

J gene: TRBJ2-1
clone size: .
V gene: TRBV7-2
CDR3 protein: CASSLVATDWNEQFF

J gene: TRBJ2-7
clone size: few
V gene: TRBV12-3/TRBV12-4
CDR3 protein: CASSLSPKTYEQYF

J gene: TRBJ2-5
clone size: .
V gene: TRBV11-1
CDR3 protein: CASSWGLADEMEETQYF

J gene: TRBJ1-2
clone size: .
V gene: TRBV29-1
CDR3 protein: CSGEGGLNYGYTF

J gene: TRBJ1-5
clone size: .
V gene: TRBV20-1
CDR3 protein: CSGQGGGNQPQHF

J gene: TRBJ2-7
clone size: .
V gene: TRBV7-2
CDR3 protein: CASSRRATGDVRSYEQYF

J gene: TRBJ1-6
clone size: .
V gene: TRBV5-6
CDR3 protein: CASSLEDNSPLHF

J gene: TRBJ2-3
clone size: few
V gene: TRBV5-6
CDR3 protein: CASNKDRADTQYF

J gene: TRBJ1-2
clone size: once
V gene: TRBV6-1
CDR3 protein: CASSEAGVRGAGFYGYTF

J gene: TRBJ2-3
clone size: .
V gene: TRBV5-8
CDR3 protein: CASSLGRLATDTQYF

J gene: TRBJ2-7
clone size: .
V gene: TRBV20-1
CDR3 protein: CSARGTGWSYEQYF

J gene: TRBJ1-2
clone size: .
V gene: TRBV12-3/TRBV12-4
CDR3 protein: CASSLATGASGYTF

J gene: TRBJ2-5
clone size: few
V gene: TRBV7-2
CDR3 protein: CASSPSGGMNEQYF

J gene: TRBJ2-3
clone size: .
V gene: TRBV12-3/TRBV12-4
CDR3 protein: CASSNRVGGQTSTDTQYF

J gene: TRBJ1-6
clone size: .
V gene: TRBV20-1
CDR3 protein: CSARDSVGPLHF

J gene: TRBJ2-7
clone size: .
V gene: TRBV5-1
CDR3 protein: CASSLEPSGSLHEQYF

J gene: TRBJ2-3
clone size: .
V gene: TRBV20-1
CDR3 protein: CSASLGASTDTQYF

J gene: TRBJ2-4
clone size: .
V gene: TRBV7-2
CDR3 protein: CASSSGHLAKNIQYF

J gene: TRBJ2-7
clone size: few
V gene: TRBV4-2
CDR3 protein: CASSQDRGGTSGNREQYF

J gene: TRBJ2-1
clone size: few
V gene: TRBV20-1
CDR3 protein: CSASTRDEQFF